The rows below give T cell receptor beta chains drawn from one sample of a study of pediatric ulcerative colitis. Measured with immunoSEQ multiplex PCR; TCRdb has only the in-frame clones, and not every one. The sample shows more than 12,000 clones, about nine tenths of them seen only once. Sequencing was carried out using blood. The receptors were gathered from a boy between 5 and 17 years old with moderate ulcerative colitis. Each CDR3 is given with its conserved first and last residue. A D gene is named only where the DNA matches it firmly. Part of the rows lack a size; the others show once, few, many or a class for expanded clones.

CDR3aa,CDR3nt,abundance,j_gene,d_gene,len,v_gene
CASSFPSHEQYF,TGTGCCAGCAGCTTTCCCTCACACGAGCAGTACTTC,.,TRBJ2-7,.,12,TRBV7-9
CASSTIANYGYTF,TGTGCCAGCAGTACCATTGCTAACTATGGCTACACCTTC,.,TRBJ1-2,.,13,TRBV7-2
CAISVLGGPNTGELFF,TGTGCCATCAGTGTTTTAGGCGGCCCTAACACCGGGGAGCTGTTTTTT,.,TRBJ2-2,.,16,TRBV10-3
CATSNRQGRDGYTF,TGTGCCACCAGCAACCGACAGGGAAGGGATGGCTACACCTTC,.,TRBJ1-2,TRBD1,14,TRBV15
CASSRDSNTEAFF,TGTGCCAGCAGCCGAGACAGTAACACTGAAGCTTTCTTT,.,TRBJ1-1,.,13,TRBV7-3
CASRPGGQYF,TGTGCCAGCAGGCCAGGGGGGCAGTACTTC,few,TRBJ2-7,TRBD1,10,TRBV27
CATSRDGGERYEQYF,TGTGCCACCAGCAGAGATGGGGGGGAGCGGTACGAGCAGTACTTC,.,TRBJ2-7,TRBD2,15,TRBV15
CASSMGLEVETQYF,TGTGCCAGCAGCATGGGACTAGAGGTAGAGACCCAGTACTTC,.,TRBJ2-5,TRBD2,14,TRBV11-2
CATSRVRRTGELFF,TGTGCCACCAGCAGAGTACGGCGGACCGGGGAGCTGTTTTTT,.,TRBJ2-2,.,14,TRBV15
CASSPRSPGQTSYEQYF,TGTGCCAGCTCACCACGCTCGCCCGGACAGACATCCTACGAGCAGTACTTC,.,TRBJ2-7,.,17,TRBV18
CASSAQGNYGYTF,TGCGCCAGCAGCGCCCAGGGGAACTATGGCTACACCTTC,.,TRBJ1-2,.,13,TRBV5-1
CASRRTGVGTDTQYF,TGCGCCAGCAGACGGACAGGGGTTGGCACAGATACGCAGTATTTT,.,TRBJ2-3,TRBD1,15,TRBV4-1
CASSFRMNTEAFF,TGTGCCAGCAGTTTCAGGATGAACACTGAAGCTTTCTTT,.,TRBJ1-1,.,13,TRBV28
CASSDGASGEHWFF,TGTGCCAGCAGTGACGGGGCTAGCGGGGAGCATTGGTTCTTC,.,TRBJ2-1,TRBD2,14,TRBV6-5
CASSLDFSGTQETQYF,TGCGCCAGCAGCTTAGACTTTTCAGGGACTCAAGAGACCCAGTACTTC,.,TRBJ2-5,.,16,TRBV5-1
CASSYTGGPTIETQYF,TGCGCCAGCAGCTACACAGGGGGCCCTACAATAGAGACCCAGTACTTC,.,TRBJ2-5,TRBD1,16,TRBV5-1
CAISETSDPYNEQFF,TGTGCCATCAGTGAGACTAGCGACCCCTACAATGAGCAGTTCTTC,.,TRBJ2-1,TRBD2,15,TRBV10-3